The 32 T cell receptor beta chains below were found in one sample sequenced in a study of CD8 T cells in ankylosing spondylitis. TCRdb reanalysed the 5' RACE reads using MiXCR and keeps one entry per CDR3 protein. The table lists approximately 260,000 distinct CDR3 sequences, 7.5% to 9% of them singletons. The sequencing sample was made of blood, either unsorted or a sorted T cell fraction (not recorded which). The receptors were gathered from a male donor with ankylosing spondylitis or in good health (not recorded which).

The V and J genes are TRBV20-1 and TRBJ2-1, with a possible D match to TRBD1 (5 bases). Germline values: CDR1 DFQATT, CDR2 SNEGSKA (reference sequence). This CDR3 comprises 13 residues. Trimming stripped 5 bases from V and 0 bases from J, with 8 bases between. The CDR3, as DNA: TGCAGTGCTGAAGGGGACTCCTACAATGAGCAGTTCTTC. Its translation is CSAEGDSYNEQFF.

Ten or more counts support this clonotype. This chain joins TRBV27 and TRBJ2-1; D gene ambiguous. The CDR3 length is 14 residues. The germline V and J ends were trimmed by 2 bases and 4 bases, with 9 bases remaining between them. The germline CDR1 and CDR2 sequences are MNHEY and SMNVEV (reference sequence). The CDR3 sequence: CASSLGGIYNEQFF. For the CDR3, the DNA is TGTGCCAGCAGTTTAGGCGGCATTTACAATGAGCAGTTCTTC.

This clonotype appeared many times. V usage is TRBV20-1 and J usage is TRBJ1-3; D ambiguous. Between the trimmed V and J ends, which lost 0 bases and 0 bases, there was a span of 6 bases. This CDR3 has 14 amino acids. Germline V lookup: CDR1 DFQATT, CDR2 SNEGSKA (reference sequence). The CDR3 sequence is CSARDWVSGNTIYF. The CDR3, as DNA: TGCAGTGCTAGAGATTGGGTCTCTGGAAACACCATATATTTT.

This clonotype was seen many times. The chain has TRBV7-2 and TRBJ2-7; maybe TRBD1 (5 bases). Deletions cut 5 bases from V and 4 bases from J, with 15 bases between. From germline, CDR1 is SGHTA and CDR2 FQGNSA. The CDR3 length is 14 residues. The CDR3, as DNA: TGTGCCAGCAGCCTACTCGGACATTCATACGAGCAGTACTTC. Translation gives CASSLLGHSYEQYF.

This clonotype was detected only a few times. CDR3 coding DNA: TGTGCCAGCAGTTCCTCAGGGGGACGTACAGATACGCAGTATTTT. Its protein product is CASSSSGGRTDTQYF. The chain uses TRBV5-5 and TRBJ2-3; TRBD1 matches at 7 bases. From germline, CDR1 is SGHKS and CDR2 YYEKEE (reference sequence). There are 15 residues in the CDR3. Losses at the gene ends were 5 bases for V and 3 bases for J; bases not matched to a gene: 9. The whole variable domain, remainder taken from reference TRBV5-5 and TRBJ2-3, is DAGVTQSPTHLIKTRGQQVTLRCSPISGHKSVSWYQQVLGQGPQFIFQYYEKEERGRGNFPDRFSARQFPNYSSELNVNALLLGDSALYLCASSSSGGRTDTQYFGPGTRLTVL.

This clonotype was found many times. The chain has TRBV6-2 or TRBV6-3 and TRBJ1-4; D is perhaps TRBD1 (5 bases). Trimming took off 6 bases at V and 5 bases at J, with 16 bases between the two ends. The CDR3 has 15 residues. Germline CDR1 MNHEY, CDR2 SVGEGT. The CDR3 DNA follows: TGTGCCAGCAGGAGCGGAAGGCAGGGCAATGAAAAACTGTTTTTT. It specifies CASRSGRQGNEKLFF.

This clonotype was seen more than once but under ten times. As DNA, the CDR3 is TGTGCCAGCAGCTTAGGGAGGGTTCCCGGTCTGTGGGGAAACACCATATATTTT. Its translation: CASSLGRVPGLWGNTIYF. The rearrangement uses TRBV11-2 and TRBJ1-3; D is uncertain. CDR3 length: 18 residues. The ends were cut back, 1 base at V and 4 bases at J, with 20 bases in the middle. Germline V lookup: CDR1 SGHAT, CDR2 FQNNGV.

Points on this clonotype: A clone one base away is much larger, so this may be a read error. This chain joins TRBV6-2 or TRBV6-3 and TRBJ2-6; D perhaps matches TRBD2 (6 bases). The germline V and J ends were trimmed by 7 bases and 11 bases, with 15 bases remaining between them. The germline V gene encodes CDR1 MNHEY and CDR2 SVGEGT. The CDR3 runs 13 residues. The chain's CDR3 is CASNPGGSHVLTF. CDR3 in DNA: TGTGCCAGCAATCCAGGAGGGAGCCACGTCCTGACTTTC.

This clonotype was counted many times. This chain links TRBV5-1 with TRBJ2-7, with TRBD1 matching 7 bases. Germline CDR1 reads SGHRS; CDR2 reads YFSETQ. The V gene end was trimmed by 3 bases and the J gene end by 8 bases; junction bases not matched to a gene: 5. The CDR3 runs to 12 residues. The CDR3 bases are TGCGCCAGCAGCTCGAGACAGGGCAAGCAGTACTTC. Translating gives CASSSRQGKQYF.

To note about this clonotype: A read error may explain this, as a much larger clone is one base away. The chain links TRBV7-3 to TRBJ2-1; D is uncertain. This CDR3 has 13 residues. From germline, CDR1 is SGHTA and CDR2 FQGTGA. Trimming stripped 5 bases from V and 5 bases from J, with 10 bases between. CDR3 nucleotide sequence: TGTGCCAGCAGCCCGTGGGGAAACAATGAGCAGTTCTTC. Residues: CASSPWGNNEQFF.

This clonotype appeared many times. The V gene is TRBV5-1, the J gene TRBJ2-1, with TRBD1 matching 8 bases. The CDR3 consists of 14 residues. V dropped 4 bases and J dropped 3; count of bases not matched to a gene: 3. In germline, CDR1 is SGHRS, CDR2 YFSETQ. In DNA, the CDR3 is TGCGCCAGCAGCGGGGGGACAGGCTACAATGAGCAGTTCTTC. Encoded protein: CASSGGTGYNEQFF.

The chain has TRBV12-3 or TRBV12-4 and TRBJ1-4; TRBD1 might be the D (6 bases). Trimming pared 6 bases from V and 8 bases from J, leaving 19 bases between. The CDR3 runs 15 residues. The CDR3 loop is CASRPGQSEWEKLFF. Here the CDR3 DNA reads TGTGCCAGCAGGCCAGGACAGTCGGAGTGGGAAAAACTGTTTTTT.

This clonotype came up many times. This chain connects TRBV4-3 to TRBJ2-4; TRBD1 might be the D (7 bases). The V gene's germline CDR1 is LGHNA and CDR2 YSLEER. The CDR3 totals 17 residues. The germline V and J ends were trimmed by 1 base and 3 bases, with 16 bases remaining between them. The CDR3 DNA reads as TGCGCCAGCAGCCAAGCGGCAGGGGGACTCGTCAAAAACATTCAGTACTTC. Its protein is CASSQAAGGLVKNIQYF.

This clonotype was picked up a small number of times. The J gene is TRBJ2-7, the V gene TRBV10-3; no reliable D call. The V end lost 6 bases, the J end lost 3 bases, and 12 bases lay between the germline ends. The length of the CDR3 is 13 residues. In germline, CDR1 is ENHRY, CDR2 SYGVKD. DNA of the CDR3: TGTGCCATCAGATACACCGATAACTACGAGCAGTACTTC. Protein sequence: CAIRYTDNYEQYF.

Many counts were recorded for this clonotype. The gene calls are TRBV7-9 and TRBJ2-7, with D possibly matching TRBD1 (5 bases). Per germline, CDR1 SEHNR and CDR2 FQNEAQ (reference sequence). This CDR3 has 14 residues. Deletions cut 1 base from V and 4 bases from J, with 11 bases between. Written as DNA, the CDR3 is TGTGCCAGCAGCTTAGGTCGGACATCTTACGAGCAGTACTTC. It translates to CASSLGRTSYEQYF. Supplemented by reference TRBV7-9 and TRBJ2-7, the full variable domain reads DTGVSQNPRHKITKRGQNVTFRCDPISEHNRLYWYRQTLGQGPEFLTYFQNEAQLEKSRLLSDRFSAERPKGSFSTLEIQRTEQGDSAMYLCASSLGRTSYEQYFGPGTRLTVT.

This clonotype was detected ten times or more. The chain is built from TRBV7-2 and TRBJ1-3; TRBD1 aligns across 7 bases. There are 14 residues in the CDR3. V was clipped by 5 bases and J by 5 bases; unmatched bases: 6. Germline loops: CDR1 SGHTA, CDR2 FQGNSA. Here the CDR3 DNA reads TGTGCCAGCAGCGGACTAGGGGGCAGAAACACCATATATTTT. Its translation is CASSGLGGRNTIYF. Combining the CDR3 with reference TRBV7-2 and TRBJ1-3 gives the whole variable domain GAGVSQSPSNKVTEKGKDVELRCDPISGHTALYWYRQSLGQGLEFLIYFQGNSAPDKSGLPSDRFSAERTGGSVSTLTIQRTQQEDSAVYLCASSGLGGRNTIYFGEGSWLTVV.

The chain recombines TRBV12-3 or TRBV12-4 with TRBJ1-2, with D possibly matching TRBD1 (6 bases). CDR3 length: 12 amino acids. V shed 2 bases and J shed 12 bases, with 13 bases lying between them. The CDR3 is CASSLLTGTHTF. CDR3 coding DNA: TGTGCCAGCAGTTTATTGACAGGAACCCACACCTTC.

This clonotype was observed many times. This sequence joins TRBV5-1 and TRBJ2-7, with TRBD2 as a possible D gene (5 bases). Germline CDR1 and CDR2: SGHRS and YFSETQ. This CDR3 region has 15 residues. With 1 base removed from V and 3 bases from J, the gap between germline ends came to 14 bases. The CDR3 loop is CASSLTTHGIYEQYF. The CDR3 DNA is TGCGCCAGCAGCTTGACCACGCACGGGATCTACGAGCAGTACTTC.

This clonotype has at least ten counts. The rearrangement uses TRBV5-6 and TRBJ2-1, with 11 bases lining up with TRBD2. Germline CDR1 reads SGHDT; CDR2 reads YYEEEE. V shed 0 bases and J 7 bases; nucleotides not matched to a gene: 3. The CDR3 is 15 residues long. This chain's CDR3 is CASSLERLAGNEQFF. The CDR3 nucleotides read TGTGCCAGCAGCTTGGAGAGACTAGCGGGGAATGAGCAGTTCTTC.

This clonotype was counted many times. The V and J genes are TRBV20-1 and TRBJ2-7, with a possible D match to TRBD1 (6 bases). The CDR3 length is 16 residues. V dropped 0 bases and J dropped 2 bases, with 17 bases sitting between them. Germline CDR1 reads DFQATT; CDR2 reads SNEGSKA (reference sequence). CDR3 sequence: CSARDVRDISTYEQYF. CDR3 DNA sequence: TGCAGTGCTAGAGATGTCCGGGACATATCAACCTACGAGCAGTACTTC.

The sample holds many counts of this clonotype. The chain has TRBV7-9 and TRBJ2-7; D is tentatively TRBD1 or TRBD2 (5 bases each). This CDR3 comprises 14 residues. V was clipped by 4 bases and J by 3 bases, with 13 bases between them. CDR1 is SEHNR, CDR2 FQNEAQ, per germline (reference sequence). CDR3 bases: TGTGCCAGCAGCTCCCCCGGGGACGTCTACGAGCAGTACTTC. Amino acids: CASSSPGDVYEQYF.

A word on this clonotype: A read error may be the cause here, since a much bigger clone is one base away. V usage is TRBV20-1 and J usage is TRBJ2-1, with D possibly TRBD1 on 6 matching bases. CDR3 size: 14 residues. The germline CDR1 and CDR2 sequences are DFQATT and SNEGSKA (reference sequence). V dropped 5 bases and J dropped 9 bases, with 20 bases sitting between them. CDR3 nucleotide sequence: TGCAGTGCTGGACAGAATGGAAAGTTCTGTGAGCAGTTCTTC. Its protein product is CSAGQNGKFCEQFF.

This clonotype was seen repeatedly, ten times or more. The chain has TRBV3-1 and TRBJ1-1; D is unresolved. The CDR3 covers 15 residues. V was cut by 1 base and J by 0 bases, with 9 bases left in between. Germline loops: CDR1 LGHDT, CDR2 YNNKEL (reference sequence). CDR3 amino acids: CASSQVGRLNTEAFF. The CDR3 nucleotides read TGTGCCAGCAGCCAAGTAGGCAGATTGAACACTGAAGCTTTCTTT.

The CDR3 sequence is CASSQRGTGGEAFF. CDR3 sequence (DNA): TGCGCCAGCAGCCAGAGAGGGACAGGCGGTGAAGCTTTCTTT. This rearrangement joins TRBV5-1 to TRBJ1-1, with 8 bases matching TRBD1. The CDR3 is 14 residues long. J gave up 7 bases and V 4 bases, and 9 bases lay outside the gene matches. Germline CDR1 is SGHRS and CDR2 is YFSETQ.

This clonotype was counted at least ten times. CDR3 residues: CASSQGAGTYEQYF. The CDR3 nucleotides read TGCGCCAGCAGCCAAGGCGCAGGGACCTACGAGCAGTACTTC. The gene calls are TRBV4-3 and TRBJ2-7, with a possible D match to TRBD1 (5 bases). The V end lost 1 base, the J end lost 2 bases, and 9 bases lay between the germline ends. The CDR3 is 14 residues long. Per the germline V gene, CDR1 is LGHNA and CDR2 is YSLEER.

This clonotype was found many times. The V call is TRBV7-8, the J call TRBJ2-4; weak D call: TRBD1 (6 bases). Germline assignment: CDR1 SGHVS and CDR2 FQNEAQ. This CDR3 comprises 14 residues. V was pared by 5 bases and J by 4 bases, with 12 bases between. The chain's CDR3 is CASSPQGSKNIQYF. The CDR3 region has the DNA TGTGCCAGCAGCCCACAGGGATCGAAAAACATTCAGTACTTC. Filled out from reference TRBV7-8 and TRBJ2-4, the complete variable domain reads GAGVSQSPRYKVAKRGQDVALRCDPISGHVSLFWYQQALGQGPEFLTYFQNEAQLDKSGLPSDRFFAERPEGSVSTLKIQRTQQEDSAVYLCASSPQGSKNIQYFGAGTRLSVL.

This clonotype has a count of ten or more. CDR3 nucleotides: TGTGCCAGCAGGTCTGACGGTCCCATCTACGAGCAGTACTTC. Its protein is CASRSDGPIYEQYF. V gene TRBV12-3 or TRBV12-4 combines with J gene TRBJ2-7; D is unclear. The ends were cut back, 6 bases at V and 3 bases at J, with 15 bases in the middle. The CDR3 consists of 14 residues.

The DNA of the CDR3 is TGTGCCAGCAGCTATAAACGGGGCACCCCTGACGAGCAGTACTTC. Amino acids: CASSYKRGTPDEQYF. V is TRBV7-9 and J is TRBJ2-7; perhaps D is TRBD1 or TRBD2 (5 bases each). Germline CDR1 is SEHNR and CDR2 is FQNEAQ (reference sequence). Trimming left V 4 bases short and J 5 bases short, with 18 bases between. The CDR3 runs to 15 residues.

This clonotype appeared a few times. The chain carries TRBV5-1 and TRBJ2-5; D is uncertain. Germline-derived CDR1 and CDR2 are SGHRS and YFSETQ. The CDR3 is 13 amino acids. The V gene lost 3 bases and the J gene lost 1 base, with 7 bases spanning the gap. This chain's CDR3 is CASSYAPQETQYF. CDR3 coding DNA: TGCGCCAGCAGCTACGCCCCCCAAGAGACCCAGTACTTC.

This clonotype turned up a few times. The V and J genes are TRBV7-2 and TRBJ2-7; possible D gene TRBD1, 6 bases. V was cut by 0 bases and J by 5 bases, with 17 bases left in between. CDR3 length: 16 residues. In germline, CDR1 is SGHTA, CDR2 FQGNSA. The CDR3 DNA is TGTGCCAGCAGCTTAGCTCCGGGATCAGGGGCCCACGAGCAGTACTTC. Its protein product is CASSLAPGSGAHEQYF.

At least ten counts were recorded for this clonotype. This rearrangement joins TRBV15 to TRBJ2-3; 9 positions match TRBD1. This CDR3 region has 16 residues. Germline lookup yields CDR1 LNHNV and CDR2 YYDKDF (reference sequence). With 4 bases clipped from V and 4 bases from J, the junction kept 9 bases outside the gene matches. CDR3 nucleotides: TGTGCCACCAGCATTGGAACAGGGGGCCTGCCAGATACGCAGTATTTT. It translates to CATSIGTGGLPDTQYF.

A few counts support this clonotype. This sequence joins TRBV5-6 and TRBJ2-5, with D maybe TRBD2 (6 bases). Germline lookup yields CDR1 SGHDT and CDR2 YYEEEE. Trimming took off 2 bases at V and 5 bases at J, with 16 bases between the two ends. The length of the CDR3 is 15 residues. CDR3 sequence reads: CASSLIGLSFETQYF. Written as DNA, the CDR3 is TGTGCCAGCAGCTTAATTGGACTAAGTTTTGAGACCCAGTACTTC. Using reference TRBV5-6 and TRBJ2-5 for the parts outside the CDR3, the full variable domain is DAGVTQSPTHLIKTRGQQVTLRCSPKSGHDTVSWYQQALGQGPQFIFQYYEEEERQRGNFPDRFSGHQFPNYSSELNVNALLLGDSALYLCASSLIGLSFETQYFGPGTRLLVL.